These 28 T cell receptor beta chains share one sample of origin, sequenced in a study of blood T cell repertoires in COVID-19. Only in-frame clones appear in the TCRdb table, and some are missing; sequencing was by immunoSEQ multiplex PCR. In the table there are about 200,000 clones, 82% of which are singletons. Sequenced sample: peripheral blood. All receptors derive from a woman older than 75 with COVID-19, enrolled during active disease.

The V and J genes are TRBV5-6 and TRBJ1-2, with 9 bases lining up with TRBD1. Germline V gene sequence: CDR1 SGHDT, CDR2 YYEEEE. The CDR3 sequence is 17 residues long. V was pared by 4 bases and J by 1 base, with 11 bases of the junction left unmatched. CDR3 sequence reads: CASSPGTGKGLNYGYTF. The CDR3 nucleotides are TGTGCCAGCAGCCCAGGGACAGGGAAAGGCCTTAACTATGGCTACACCTTC.

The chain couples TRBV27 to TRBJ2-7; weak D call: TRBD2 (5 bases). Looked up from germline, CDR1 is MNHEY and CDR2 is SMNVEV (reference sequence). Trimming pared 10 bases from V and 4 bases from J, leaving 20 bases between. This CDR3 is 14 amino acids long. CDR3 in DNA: TGTGCCACCGCTAAGCTGGGAGACGGGTACGAGCAGTACTTC. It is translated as CATAKLGDGYEQYF.

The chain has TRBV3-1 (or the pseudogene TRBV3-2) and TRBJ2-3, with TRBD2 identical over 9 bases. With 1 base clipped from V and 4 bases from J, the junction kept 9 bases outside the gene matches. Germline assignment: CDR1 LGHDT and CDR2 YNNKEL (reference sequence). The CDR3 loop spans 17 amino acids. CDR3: CASSQAGGLAGPDTQYF. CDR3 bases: TGTGCCAGCAGCCAAGCGGGGGGACTAGCCGGTCCAGATACGCAGTATTTT.

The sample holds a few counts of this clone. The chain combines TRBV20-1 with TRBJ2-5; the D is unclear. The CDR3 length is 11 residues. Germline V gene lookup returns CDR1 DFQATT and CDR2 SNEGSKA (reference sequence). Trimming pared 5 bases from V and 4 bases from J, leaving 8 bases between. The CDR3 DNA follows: TGCAGTGCTCTCACGGGAGAGACCCAGTACTTC. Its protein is CSALTGETQYF.

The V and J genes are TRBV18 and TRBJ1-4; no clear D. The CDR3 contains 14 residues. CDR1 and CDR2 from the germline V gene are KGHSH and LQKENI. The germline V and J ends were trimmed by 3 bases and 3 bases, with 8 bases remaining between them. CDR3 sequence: CASSPQFPNEKLFF. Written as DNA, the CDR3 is TGTGCCAGCTCACCCCAGTTTCCTAATGAAAAACTGTTTTTT.

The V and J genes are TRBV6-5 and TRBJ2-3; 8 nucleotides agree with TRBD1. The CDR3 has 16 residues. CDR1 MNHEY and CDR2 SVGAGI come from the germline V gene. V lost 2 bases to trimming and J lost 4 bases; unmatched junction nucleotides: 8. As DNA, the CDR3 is TGTGCCAGCAGTTACGCCTGGACAGGGAAGGCAGATACGCAGTATTTT. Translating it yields CASSYAWTGKADTQYF.

CDR3 in amino acids: CASSQRGSGNTIYF. In DNA, the CDR3 is TGTGCCAGCAGCCAAAGGGGTTCAGGAAACACCATATATTTT. The chain is built from TRBV3-1 (or the pseudogene TRBV3-2) and TRBJ1-3; D may be TRBD1 (5 bases). The germline CDR1 and CDR2 sequences are LGHDT and YNNKEL (reference sequence). CDR3 size: 14 residues. The V end was cut by 2 bases, the J end by 4 bases, with 9 bases between.

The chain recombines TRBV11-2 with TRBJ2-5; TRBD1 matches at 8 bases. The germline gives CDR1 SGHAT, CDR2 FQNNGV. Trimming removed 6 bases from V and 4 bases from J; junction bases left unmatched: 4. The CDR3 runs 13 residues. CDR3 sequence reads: CASSSDRGETQYF. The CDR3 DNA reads TGTGCCAGCAGTTCCGACAGGGGAGAGACCCAGTACTTC.

The CDR3 protein is CASSYSTGVPDTQYF. The CDR3 DNA sequence: TGTGCCAGCAGTTACTCGACAGGTGTGCCAGATACGCAGTATTTT. The chain joins TRBV6-5 to TRBJ2-3, with D perhaps matching TRBD1 (6 bases). CDR1 and CDR2 from the germline V gene are MNHEY and SVGAGI. V shed 0 bases and J shed 4 bases, with 11 bases lying between them. This CDR3 region has 15 residues.

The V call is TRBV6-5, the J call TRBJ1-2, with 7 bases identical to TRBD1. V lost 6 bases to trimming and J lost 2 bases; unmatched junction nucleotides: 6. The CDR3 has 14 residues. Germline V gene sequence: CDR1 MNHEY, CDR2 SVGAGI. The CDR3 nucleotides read TGTGCCAGCAGCGCTCCGGGACAGAACTATGGCTACACCTTC. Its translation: CASSAPGQNYGYTF.

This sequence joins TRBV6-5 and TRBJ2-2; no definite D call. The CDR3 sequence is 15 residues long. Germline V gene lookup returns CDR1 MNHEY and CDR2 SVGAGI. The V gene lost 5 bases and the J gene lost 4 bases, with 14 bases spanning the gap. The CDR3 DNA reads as TGTGCCAGCAGTAGACGAACGGAGAGCACCGGGGAGCTGTTTTTT. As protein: CASSRRTESTGELFF.

Here the CDR3 reads CASSRELSGQGAFDTQYF. CDR3 nucleotides: TGCGCCAGCAGCCGAGAACTGTCGGGACAGGGGGCATTTGATACGCAGTATTTT. This chain connects TRBV4-1 to TRBJ2-3, with 12 nucleotides matching TRBD1. The CDR3 runs to 18 residues. J gave up 6 bases and V 4 bases, and 14 bases lay outside the gene matches. Germline V gene sequence: CDR1 MGHRA, CDR2 YSYEKL.

The DNA of the CDR3 is TGTGCCAGCAGTTCGTATGTCCAGGGAAACTATGGCTACACCTTC. Amino acid sequence: CASSSYVQGNYGYTF. This chain links TRBV6-5 with TRBJ1-2; tentatively, D is TRBD1 (5 bases). Germline V gene data show CDR1 as MNHEY and CDR2 as SVGAGI. The CDR3 covers 15 residues. V dropped 4 bases and J dropped 2 bases, with 14 bases sitting between them.

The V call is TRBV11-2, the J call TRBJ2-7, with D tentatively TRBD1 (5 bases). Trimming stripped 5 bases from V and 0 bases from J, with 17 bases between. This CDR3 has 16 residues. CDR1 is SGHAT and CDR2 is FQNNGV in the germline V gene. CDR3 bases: TGTGCCAGCAGCCTACAGGCAATTACCCTCTCCTACGAGCAGTACTTC. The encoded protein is CASSLQAITLSYEQYF.

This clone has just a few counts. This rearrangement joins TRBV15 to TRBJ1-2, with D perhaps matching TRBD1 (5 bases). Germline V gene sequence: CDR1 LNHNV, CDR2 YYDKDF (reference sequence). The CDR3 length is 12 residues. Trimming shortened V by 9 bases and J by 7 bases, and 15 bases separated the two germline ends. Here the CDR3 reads CATYSLGVGYTF. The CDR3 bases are TGTGCCACGTACAGCCTAGGGGTTGGCTACACCTTC.

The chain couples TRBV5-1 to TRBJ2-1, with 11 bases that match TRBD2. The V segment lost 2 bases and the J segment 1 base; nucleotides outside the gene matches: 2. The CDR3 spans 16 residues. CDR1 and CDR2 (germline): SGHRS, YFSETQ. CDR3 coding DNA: TGCGCCAGCAGCTTTAGCGGGGGGGCGTCCTACAATGAGCAGTTCTTC. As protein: CASSFSGGASYNEQFF.

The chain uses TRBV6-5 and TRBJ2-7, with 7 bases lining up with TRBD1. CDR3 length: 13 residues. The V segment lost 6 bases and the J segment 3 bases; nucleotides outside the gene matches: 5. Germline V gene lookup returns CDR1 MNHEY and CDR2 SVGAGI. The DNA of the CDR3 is TGTGCCAGCAGCACGGACAGGAGCTACGAGCAGTACTTC. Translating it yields CASSTDRSYEQYF.

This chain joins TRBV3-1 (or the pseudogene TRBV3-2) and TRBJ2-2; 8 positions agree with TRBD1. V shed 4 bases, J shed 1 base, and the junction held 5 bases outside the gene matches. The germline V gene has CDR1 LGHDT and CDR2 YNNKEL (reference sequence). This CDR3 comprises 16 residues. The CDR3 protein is CASSPEGQVNTGELFF. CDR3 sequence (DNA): TGTGCCAGCAGCCCCGAGGGACAGGTGAACACCGGGGAGCTGTTTTTT.

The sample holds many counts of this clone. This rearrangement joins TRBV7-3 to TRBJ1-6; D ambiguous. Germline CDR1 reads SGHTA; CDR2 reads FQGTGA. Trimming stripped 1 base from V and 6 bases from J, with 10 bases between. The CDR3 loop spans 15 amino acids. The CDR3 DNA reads TGTGCCAGCAGCTTAAAGGCCACGGGTAATTCACCCCTCCACTTT. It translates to CASSLKATGNSPLHF.

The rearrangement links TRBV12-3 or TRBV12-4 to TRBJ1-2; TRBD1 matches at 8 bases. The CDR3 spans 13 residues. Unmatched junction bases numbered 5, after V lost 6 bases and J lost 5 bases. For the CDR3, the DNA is TGTGCCAGCAGGAAGAACAGGGGGTATGGCTACACCTTC. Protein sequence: CASRKNRGYGYTF.

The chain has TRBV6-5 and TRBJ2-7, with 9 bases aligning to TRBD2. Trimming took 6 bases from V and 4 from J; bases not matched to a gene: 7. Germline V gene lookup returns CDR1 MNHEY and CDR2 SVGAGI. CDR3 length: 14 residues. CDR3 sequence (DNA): TGTGCCAGCAGCTCAGCGGGGGGTAGGTACGAGCAGTACTTC. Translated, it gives CASSSAGGRYEQYF.

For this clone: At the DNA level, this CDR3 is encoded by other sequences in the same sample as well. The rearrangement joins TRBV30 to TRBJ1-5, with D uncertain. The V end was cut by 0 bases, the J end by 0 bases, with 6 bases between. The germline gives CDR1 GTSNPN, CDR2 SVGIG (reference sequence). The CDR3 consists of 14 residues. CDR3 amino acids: CAWSVTASNQPQHF. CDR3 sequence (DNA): TGTGCCTGGAGTGTCACTGCTAGCAATCAGCCCCAGCATTTT.

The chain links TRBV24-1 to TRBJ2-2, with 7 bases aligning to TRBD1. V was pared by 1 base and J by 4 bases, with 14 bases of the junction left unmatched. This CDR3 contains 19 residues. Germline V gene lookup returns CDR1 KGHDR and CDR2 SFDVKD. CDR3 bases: TGTGCCACCAGTGATTTAGGAAGGAAAACAGGGGTCGGCACCGGGGAGCTGTTTTTT. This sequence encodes CATSDLGRKTGVGTGELFF.

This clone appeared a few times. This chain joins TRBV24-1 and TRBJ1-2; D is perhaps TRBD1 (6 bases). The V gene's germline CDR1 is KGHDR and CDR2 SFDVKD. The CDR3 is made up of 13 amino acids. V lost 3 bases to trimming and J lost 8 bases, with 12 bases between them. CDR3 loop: CATSDRTARGYTF. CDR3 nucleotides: TGTGCCACCAGTGATCGGACAGCTCGGGGCTACACCTTC.

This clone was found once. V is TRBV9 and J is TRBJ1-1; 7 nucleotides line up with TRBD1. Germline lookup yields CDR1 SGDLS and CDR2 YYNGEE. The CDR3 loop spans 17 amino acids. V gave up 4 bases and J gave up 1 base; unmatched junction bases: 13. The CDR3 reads CASSSPGQGVRNTEAFF. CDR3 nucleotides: TGTGCCAGCAGCTCACCGGGGCAGGGGGTAAGGAACACTGAAGCTTTCTTT.

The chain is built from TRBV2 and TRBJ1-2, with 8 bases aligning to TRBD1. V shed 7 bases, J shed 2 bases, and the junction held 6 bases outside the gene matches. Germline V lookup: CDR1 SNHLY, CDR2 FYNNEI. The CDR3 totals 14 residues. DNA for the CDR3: TGTGCCAGCATAGGACAGGGACCCAACTATGGCTACACCTTC. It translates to CASIGQGPNYGYTF.

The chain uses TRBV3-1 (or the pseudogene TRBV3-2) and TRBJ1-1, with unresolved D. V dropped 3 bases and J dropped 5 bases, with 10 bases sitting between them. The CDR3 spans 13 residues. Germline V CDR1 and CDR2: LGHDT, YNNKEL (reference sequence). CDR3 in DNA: TGTGCCAGCAGCCACGGGGAGGGAACTGAAGCTTTCTTT. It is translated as CASSHGEGTEAFF.

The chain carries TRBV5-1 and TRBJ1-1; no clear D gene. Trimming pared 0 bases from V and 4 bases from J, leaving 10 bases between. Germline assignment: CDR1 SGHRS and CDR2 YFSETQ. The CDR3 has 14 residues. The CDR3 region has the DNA TGCGCCAGCAGCTTGGACGGGAGTCGCACTGAAGCTTTCTTT. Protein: CASSLDGSRTEAFF.